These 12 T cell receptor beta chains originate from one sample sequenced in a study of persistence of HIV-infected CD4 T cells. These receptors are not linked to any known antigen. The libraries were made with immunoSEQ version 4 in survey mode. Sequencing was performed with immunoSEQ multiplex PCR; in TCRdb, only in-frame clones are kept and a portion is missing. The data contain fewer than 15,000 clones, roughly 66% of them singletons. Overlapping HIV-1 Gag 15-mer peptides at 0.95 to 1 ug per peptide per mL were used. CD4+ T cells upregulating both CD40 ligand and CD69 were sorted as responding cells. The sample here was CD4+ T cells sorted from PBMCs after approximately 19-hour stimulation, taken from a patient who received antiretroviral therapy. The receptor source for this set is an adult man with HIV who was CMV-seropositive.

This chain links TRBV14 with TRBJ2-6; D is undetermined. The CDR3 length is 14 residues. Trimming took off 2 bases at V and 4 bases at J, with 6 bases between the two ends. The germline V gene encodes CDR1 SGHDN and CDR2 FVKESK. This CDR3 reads CASSQKNGANVLTF. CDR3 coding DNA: TGTGCCAGCAGCCAAAAGAACGGGGCCAACGTCCTGACTTTC.

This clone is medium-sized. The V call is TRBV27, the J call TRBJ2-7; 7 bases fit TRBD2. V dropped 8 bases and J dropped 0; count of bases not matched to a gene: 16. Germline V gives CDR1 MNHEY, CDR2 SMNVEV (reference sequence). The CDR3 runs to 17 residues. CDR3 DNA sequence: TGTGCCAGCGCCCTCCTCTACCAGCGCGGGAGCTCCTACGAGCAGTACTTC. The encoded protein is CASALLYQRGSSYEQYF.

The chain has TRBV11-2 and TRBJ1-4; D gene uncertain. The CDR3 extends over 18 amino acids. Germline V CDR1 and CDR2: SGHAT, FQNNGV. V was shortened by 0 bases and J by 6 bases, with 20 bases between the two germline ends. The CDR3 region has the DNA TGTGCCAGCAGCTTAGATAGGGCCCGGTCCTCGAGGCATGAAAAACTGTTTTTT. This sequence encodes CASSLDRARSSRHEKLFF.

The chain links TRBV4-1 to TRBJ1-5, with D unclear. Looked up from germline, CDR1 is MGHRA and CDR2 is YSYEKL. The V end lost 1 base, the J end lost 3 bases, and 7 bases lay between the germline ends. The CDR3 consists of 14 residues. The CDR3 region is CASSQVGYNQPQHF. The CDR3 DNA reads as TGCGCCAGCAGCCAAGTAGGGTACAATCAGCCCCAGCATTTT.

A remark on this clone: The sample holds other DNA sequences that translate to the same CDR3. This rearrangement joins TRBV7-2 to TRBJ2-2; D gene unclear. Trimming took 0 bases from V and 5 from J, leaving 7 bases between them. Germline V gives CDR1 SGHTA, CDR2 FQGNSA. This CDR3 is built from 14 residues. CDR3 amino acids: CASSLAGRTGELFF. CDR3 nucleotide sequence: TGTGCCAGCAGCTTAGCGGGAAGGACCGGGGAGCTGTTTTTT.

In DNA, the CDR3 is TGTGCCAGCAGCCGGGGACCACAAGAGACCCAGTACTTC. Amino acids: CASSRGPQETQYF. This sequence joins TRBV6-5 and TRBJ2-5, with D tentatively TRBD1 or TRBD2 (5 bases each). The CDR3 is 13 residues long. Trimming took 6 bases from V and 2 from J, leaving 10 bases between them. Germline CDR1 and CDR2: MNHEY and SVGAGI.

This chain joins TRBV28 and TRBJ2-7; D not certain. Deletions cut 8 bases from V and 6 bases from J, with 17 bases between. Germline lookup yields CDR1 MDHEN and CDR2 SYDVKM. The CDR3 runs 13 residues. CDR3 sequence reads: CASDATQIGEQYF. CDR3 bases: TGTGCCAGCGACGCTACTCAAATCGGCGAGCAGTACTTC.

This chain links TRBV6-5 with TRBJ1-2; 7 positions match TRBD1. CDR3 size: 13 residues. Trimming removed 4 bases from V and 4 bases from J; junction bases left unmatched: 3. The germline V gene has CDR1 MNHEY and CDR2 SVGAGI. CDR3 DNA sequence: TGTGCCAGCAGTTCTTGGGACAGCTATGGCTACACCTTC. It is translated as CASSSWDSYGYTF.

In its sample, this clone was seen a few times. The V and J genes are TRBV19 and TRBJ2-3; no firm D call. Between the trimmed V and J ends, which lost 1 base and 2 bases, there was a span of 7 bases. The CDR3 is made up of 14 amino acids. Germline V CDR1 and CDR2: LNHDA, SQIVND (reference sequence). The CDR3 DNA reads TGTGCCAGTAGTATAGCAGGATACACAGATACGCAGTATTTT. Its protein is CASSIAGYTDTQYF.

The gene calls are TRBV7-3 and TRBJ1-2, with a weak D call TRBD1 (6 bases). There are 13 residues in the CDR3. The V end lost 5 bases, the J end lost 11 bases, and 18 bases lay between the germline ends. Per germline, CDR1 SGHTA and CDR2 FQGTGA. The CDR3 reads CASSPGLGRGYTF. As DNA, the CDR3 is TGTGCCAGCAGCCCCGGGTTGGGCAGGGGATACACCTTC.

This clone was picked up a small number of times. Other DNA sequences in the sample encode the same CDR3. The DNA for the CDR3 is TGCGCCAGCAGCTTGGGCCGCGATCAGCCCCAGCATTTT. Its protein product is CASSLGRDQPQHF. V and J are TRBV5-1 and TRBJ1-5; the D is unclear. The V end was cut by 0 bases, the J end by 5 bases, with 6 bases between. The CDR3 extends over 13 amino acids. Germline V gives CDR1 SGHRS, CDR2 YFSETQ.

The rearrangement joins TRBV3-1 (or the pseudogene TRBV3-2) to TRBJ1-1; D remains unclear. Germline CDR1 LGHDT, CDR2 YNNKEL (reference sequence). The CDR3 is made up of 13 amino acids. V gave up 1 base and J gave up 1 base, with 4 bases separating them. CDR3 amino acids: CASSQAANTEAFF. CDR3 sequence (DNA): TGTGCCAGCAGCCAAGCGGCGAACACTGAAGCTTTCTTT.